This T cell receptor (beta chain) stems from a study of tumor-infiltrating lymphocytes in primary liver carcinoma. In the study overall: Samples returned roughly 3.65 to 8 million productive TCRbeta reads each. Read depth did not differ significantly between tissue types. Findings of the study overall: Overlap in tumor-adjacent and tumor-blood pairs fell below that of tumor region pairs.

Total RNA amounting to roughly 0.5 ug was the source from which TCR beta cDNA was made with a constant-region primer. Libraries of TCR beta came from three nested multiplex PCR rounds with slightly modified ARM-PCR. The opening two PCR rounds, 10 cycles each, paired TRBV1-TRBV30 forward primers with a C-beta reverse primer. TCRdb re-analysed the multiplex PCR reads in MiXCR, keeping a single row per CDR3 protein. The sample lists 95,000 to 150,000 distinct CDR3 sequences, approximately 71% occurring once. Bulk tissue was left unsorted, and RNA and DNA were co-extracted from about 19-30 mg of it. V lost 5 bases, J lost 9 bases, and 20 bases lay in between. CDR1 and CDR2 (germline): MGHRA, YSYEKL. The CDR3 has 15 amino acids. This clonotype was seen at least ten times. Its antigen is still unknown.

The chain couples TRBV4-1 to TRBJ2-1; D gene unclear. The receptor was derived from a woman aged 60-75 years with primary liver carcinoma and hepatitis B virus infection. Specimen: tumor-adjacent normal liver tissue. In nucleotides, the CDR3 is TGCGCCAGCAGCGCTGAGGCGATTAGCTGGGGTGAGCAGTTCTTC. It translates to CASSAEAISWGEQFF.